This T cell receptor beta chain was sequenced during a study of blood T cells in healthy people across ages. Findings and caveats of the study: Unsorted PBMC input precluded a conclusive naive versus antigen-experienced comparison.

Isolation of PBMCs gave at least 7 million cells per sample. On this clonotype: The antigen is undetermined.

Primers used in a second PCR of about 7 to 11 cycles were a sample-barcoded 5' primer and a J-beta primer mix. TCRdb ran MiXCR on the 5' RACE reads and lists one entry per CDR3 protein. The data hold some 1.4 million distinct CDR3 sequences, with around two fifths observed a single time. Sample: blood. This clonotype was obtained from a woman under 30 in good health.

The CDR3 coding sequence is TGTGCCAGCATGGCAGGGGCCGGGGGCTACACCTTC. Amino acid sequence: CASMAGAGGYTF. This chain uses TRBV6-1 with TRBJ1-2; possible D gene TRBD1, 6 bases. Germline V gene data show CDR1 as MNHNS and CDR2 as SASEGT. The V and J ends lost 7 bases and 8 bases respectively, with 14 bases between them. CDR3 length: 12 residues.